This entry lists 8 T cell receptor beta chains sequenced from one sample in a study of T cell repertoires in cytomegalovirus infection. TCRdb passed the reads through MiXCR, listing each CDR3 protein once. Among 400,000 to 550,000 distinct CDR3 sequences listed, 11% were seen once. Sequenced: PBMCs. The source of these receptors is a human donor in good health (CMV status not recorded). Some clones in this sample may be carry-over from other donors' samples.

The rearrangement links TRBV24-1 to TRBJ2-2; possible D gene TRBD2, 5 bases. The V gene lost 4 bases and the J gene lost 7 bases, with 12 bases spanning the gap. Germline values: CDR1 KGHDR, CDR2 SFDVKD. This CDR3 contains 14 residues. The CDR3 loop is CATSELEGLGELFF. The CDR3, as DNA: TGTGCCACCAGTGAACTCGAAGGACTCGGGGAGCTGTTTTTT.

Comments on this clonotype: A clone one base away is much larger, so this may be a read error. The rearrangement uses TRBV11-1 and TRBJ2-5, with TRBD2 identical over 9 bases. This CDR3 comprises 16 residues. Germline CDR1 SGHAT, CDR2 FQDESV (reference sequence). CDR3 sequence (DNA): TGTGCCAGCAGCTTAAGAGGGACTAGCACCCAAGAGACCCAGGACTTC. It codes for CASSLRGTSTQETQDF.

CDR3 coding DNA: TGTGCCAGCAGAACGGAGGGAAGATCGATGGTCAATGAGCAGTTCTTC. It codes for CASRTEGRSMVNEQFF. V is TRBV6-1 and J is TRBJ2-1; perhaps TRBD2 as D (6 bases). The CDR3 length is 16 residues. The V gene's germline CDR1 is MNHNS and CDR2 SASEGT. Trimming pared 6 bases from V and 6 bases from J, leaving 21 bases between.

This clonotype was detected many times. V is TRBV27 and J is TRBJ1-5, with D possibly matching TRBD1 (5 bases). The CDR3 runs 14 residues. Germline V gene sequence: CDR1 MNHEY, CDR2 SMNVEV (reference sequence). V gave up 6 bases and J gave up 5 bases, with 14 bases separating them. The CDR3 sequence: CASSRGGKYQPQHF. DNA for the CDR3: TGTGCCAGCAGCCGTGGGGGGAAATATCAGCCCCAGCATTTT.

This clonotype has a count of ten or more. The rearrangement joins TRBV7-3 to TRBJ2-5; D ambiguous. CDR1 and CDR2 (germline): SGHTA, FQGTGA. Trimming removed 1 base from V and 4 bases from J, with 7 bases in between. The CDR3 runs to 13 residues. CDR3 residues: CASSLNRIETQYF. In nucleotides, the CDR3 is TGTGCCAGCAGCTTAAACCGGATAGAGACCCAGTACTTC.

This clonotype was counted ten times or more. V gene TRBV6-5 combines with J gene TRBJ1-2; D gene unclear. CDR1 is MNHEY and CDR2 is SVGAGI in the germline V gene. The CDR3 is 15 residues long. The ends were cut back, 0 bases at V and 2 bases at J, with 10 bases in the middle. CDR3 protein: CASSYSNLGNYGYTF. CDR3 coding DNA: TGTGCCAGCAGTTACTCGAATCTAGGGAACTATGGCTACACCTTC.

The chain uses TRBV6-5 and TRBJ1-3; 8 nucleotides agree with TRBD1. The V gene's germline CDR1 is MNHEY and CDR2 SVGAGI. The ends lost 6 bases at V and 4 bases at J; junction bases unmatched: 11. The CDR3 has 16 amino acids. This CDR3 reads CASSTGQGLWGNTIYF. The CDR3 DNA follows: TGTGCCAGCAGCACTGGACAGGGACTATGGGGAAACACCATATATTTT.

In this sample, this clonotype turned up a few times. The rearrangement uses TRBV11-2 and TRBJ1-1; no reliable D call. Germline loops: CDR1 SGHAT, CDR2 FQNNGV. V lost 6 bases to trimming and J lost 5 bases, with 13 bases between them. The CDR3 spans 13 residues. The CDR3 protein is CASSPNIQTEAFF. CDR3 coding DNA: TGTGCCAGCAGTCCAAACATACAGACTGAAGCTTTCTTT.